Listed here are 20 T cell receptor beta chains from one sample, sequenced in a study of cytomegalovirus exposure and HLA in healthy donors. Libraries were prepared by immunoSEQ multiplex PCR; TCRdb keeps only in-frame clonotypes and omits some of them. This table holds 200,000 to 300,000 clones, 86% found once. The sample comprised PBMCs. These receptors were taken from a woman aged 25 to 45 in good health and CMV-seropositive.

This sequence joins TRBV27 and TRBJ2-7, with a weak D call TRBD1 (6 bases). Germline lookup yields CDR1 MNHEY and CDR2 SMNVEV (reference sequence). Trimming pared 10 bases from V and 7 bases from J, leaving 29 bases between. The CDR3 length is 16 residues. The CDR3 nucleotides read TGTGCCACCAAACCCAGGCTGGCACAGGGTTTGGGTGAGCAGTACTTC. This gives the protein CATKPRLAQGLGEQYF.

The rearrangement uses TRBV9 and TRBJ2-3, with 8 bases fitting TRBD2. This CDR3 has 15 amino acids. The V segment lost 3 bases and the J segment 4 bases; nucleotides outside the gene matches: 7. Germline V gene sequence: CDR1 SGDLS, CDR2 YYNGEE. CDR3: CASSEGTSASDTQYF. Here the CDR3 DNA reads TGTGCCAGCAGCGAAGGGACTAGTGCCTCAGATACGCAGTATTTT. Variable domain in full (rest from reference TRBV9 and TRBJ2-3): DSGVTQTPKHLITATGQRVTLRCSPRSGDLSVYWYQQSLDQGLQFLIQYYNGEERAKGNILERFSAQQFPDLHSELNLSSLELGDSALYFCASSEGTSASDTQYFGPGTRLTVL.

The V gene is TRBV5-5, the J gene TRBJ1-4; TRBD1 matches 7 bases. With V trimmed by 3 bases and J by 8 bases, 13 bases remained unmatched. The CDR3 runs 16 residues. From germline, CDR1 is SGHKS and CDR2 YYEKEE (reference sequence). The DNA of the CDR3 is TGTGCCAGCAGCTCGGTTAAAGGAGGGGGCGTCGAAAAACTGTTTTTT. It codes for CASSSVKGGGVEKLFF.

For the CDR3, the DNA is TGTGCCAGCAGCTTGGAACAGGGTAACTACAATGAGCAGTTCTTC. Amino acid sequence: CASSLEQGNYNEQFF. This chain joins TRBV5-4 and TRBJ2-1, with D possibly being TRBD1 (6 bases). The V gene lost 0 bases and the J gene lost 3 bases, with 10 bases spanning the gap. CDR3 length: 15 amino acids. Per the germline V gene, CDR1 is SGHNT and CDR2 is YYREEE (reference sequence).

The chain employs TRBV28 and TRBJ2-7, with 14 bases matching TRBD2. With V trimmed by 6 bases and J by 6 bases, 7 bases remained unmatched. CDR3 size: 15 residues. CDR1 and CDR2 (germline): MDHEN, SYDVKM. The CDR3 reads CASRTSGRAESEQYF. CDR3 nucleotide sequence: TGTGCCAGCAGGACTAGCGGGAGGGCCGAATCCGAGCAGTACTTC.

This clone occurred once. The V call is TRBV5-1, the J call TRBJ2-1; TRBD1 aligns across 7 bases. V was clipped by 4 bases and J by 6 bases; unmatched bases: 7. The CDR3 is 14 amino acids. The germline CDR1 and CDR2 sequences are SGHRS and YFSETQ. The CDR3 sequence: CASSERDSSNEQFF. Here the CDR3 DNA reads TGCGCCAGCAGCGAACGGGACAGCAGCAATGAGCAGTTCTTC.

This chain links TRBV19 with TRBJ2-1; TRBD1 matches 11 bases. Germline CDR1 is LNHDA and CDR2 is SQIVND (reference sequence). This CDR3 is 14 amino acids long. With V trimmed by 6 bases and J by 9 bases, 7 bases remained unmatched. Here the CDR3 reads CASRTDRGQGEQFF. In nucleotides, the CDR3 is TGTGCCAGTAGGACGGACAGGGGGCAGGGTGAGCAGTTCTTC.

This chain connects TRBV11-3 to TRBJ1-1; no clear D. CDR1 is SGHNT, CDR2 YENEEA, per germline. There are 17 residues in the CDR3. V gave up 2 bases and J gave up 0 bases, with 16 bases separating them. The chain's CDR3 is CASSLMKGDGMNTEAFF. The CDR3 DNA reads as TGTGCCAGCAGCTTAATGAAGGGAGACGGAATGAACACTGAAGCTTTCTTT.

This clone was recorded only once. The genes are TRBV19 and TRBJ2-1, with D maybe TRBD2 (6 bases). This CDR3 has 14 residues. CDR1 is LNHDA and CDR2 is SQIVND in the germline V gene (reference sequence). The V and J ends lost 7 bases and 8 bases respectively, with 18 bases between them. The CDR3 sequence is CASNPRGMYDEQFF. Written as DNA, the CDR3 is TGTGCCAGTAACCCTCGCGGGATGTACGATGAGCAGTTCTTC.

The chain joins TRBV27 to TRBJ2-2; the match to TRBD2 covers 9 bases. CDR3 length equals 15 residues. Germline loops: CDR1 MNHEY, CDR2 SMNVEV (reference sequence). V lost 0 bases to trimming and J lost 5 bases; unmatched junction nucleotides: 1. The CDR3 DNA reads TGTGCCAGCAGTTTATCCCTAGCGGGGACCGGGGAGCTGTTTTTT. Its protein is CASSLSLAGTGELFF.

The chain uses TRBV19 and TRBJ2-2, with D possibly TRBD1 on 6 matching bases. The ends were cut back, 7 bases at V and 0 bases at J, with 15 bases in the middle. Germline assignment: CDR1 LNHDA and CDR2 SQIVND (reference sequence). The CDR3 sequence is 16 residues long. The CDR3 coding sequence is TGTGCCAGTACCCCACTTGGGGGCACGAACACCGGGGAGCTGTTTTTT. It yields the protein CASTPLGGTNTGELFF. Combining the CDR3 with reference TRBV19 and TRBJ2-2 gives the whole variable domain DGGITQSPKYLFRKEGQNVTLSCEQNLNHDAMYWYRQDPGQGLRLIYYSQIVNDFQKGDIAEGYSVSREKKESFPLTVTSAQKNPTAFYLCASTPLGGTNTGELFFGEGSRLTVL.

This sequence joins TRBV7-3 and TRBJ2-7; TRBD2 is a possible D gene (6 bases). Germline V lookup: CDR1 SGHTA, CDR2 FQGTGA. V shed 5 bases and J shed 6 bases, with 23 bases lying between them. The CDR3 loop spans 16 amino acids. The CDR3 is CASSNGWGNSGTEQYF. The CDR3 nucleotides are TGTGCCAGCAGCAATGGATGGGGGAATAGCGGAACCGAGCAGTACTTC. Based on the CDR3 plus reference TRBV7-3 and TRBJ2-7, the full variable domain is GAGVSQTPSNKVTEKGKYVELRCDPISGHTALYWYRQSLGQGPEFLIYFQGTGAADDSGLPNDRFFAVRPEGSVSTLKIQRTERGDSAVYLCASSNGWGNSGTEQYFGPGTRLTVT.

The chain carries TRBV2 and TRBJ2-7; possibly TRBD1 for D (6 bases). V lost 6 bases and J lost 0, with 15 bases in between. CDR1 and CDR2 (germline): SNHLY, FYNNEI. CDR3 size: 15 residues. The CDR3 protein is CASSSVGDNSYEQYF. As DNA, the CDR3 is TGTGCCAGCAGCTCGGTGGGGGACAACTCCTACGAGCAGTACTTC. Based on the CDR3 plus reference TRBV2 and TRBJ2-7, the full variable domain is EPEVTQTPSHQVTQMGQEVILRCVPISNHLYFYWYRQILGQKVEFLVSFYNNEISEKSEIFDDQFSVERPDGSNFTLKIRSTKLEDSAMYFCASSSVGDNSYEQYFGPGTRLTVT.

The chain combines TRBV5-1 with TRBJ2-5; the match to TRBD1 covers 8 bases. Germline V gives CDR1 SGHRS, CDR2 YFSETQ. With 4 bases clipped from V and 5 bases from J, the junction kept 13 bases outside the gene matches. CDR3 size: 16 residues. CDR3 nucleotides: TGCGCCAGCAGCGGAGGACAGGGTGGGGGCCGGGAGACCCAGTACTTC. Protein: CASSGGQGGGRETQYF.

The V call is TRBV2, the J call TRBJ2-2; D possibly corresponds to TRBD2 (5 bases). This CDR3 has 12 amino acids. CDR1 is SNHLY and CDR2 is FYNNEI in the germline V gene. V shed 9 bases and J shed 3 bases, with 8 bases lying between them. The CDR3 spells CASREYTGELFF. The DNA for the CDR3 is TGTGCCAGTAGGGAGTACACCGGGGAGCTGTTTTTT.

CDR3 sequence (DNA): TGTGCCAGCAGCTTAGGGGCTGACATTCAGTACTTC. This sequence encodes CASSLGADIQYF. This chain joins TRBV7-2 and TRBJ2-4; no firm D call. The CDR3 runs to 12 residues. The V gene lost 1 base and the J gene lost 8 bases, with 6 bases spanning the gap. Germline-derived CDR1 and CDR2 are SGHTA and FQGNSA.

This clone was observed a single time. This chain connects TRBV27 to TRBJ1-1; TRBD1 might be the D (5 bases). Germline V gene lookup returns CDR1 MNHEY and CDR2 SMNVEV (reference sequence). The CDR3 extends over 16 amino acids. Deletions cut 0 bases from V and 4 bases from J, with 15 bases between. In DNA form, the CDR3 reads TGTGCCAGCAGTTTATCCGGGGGATCATTTCGCACTGAAGCTTTCTTT. This encodes CASSLSGGSFRTEAFF.

This chain connects TRBV10-3 to TRBJ2-3; 7 bases are shared with TRBD2. Looked up from germline, CDR1 is ENHRY and CDR2 is SYGVKD. This CDR3 has 15 amino acids. V lost 8 bases and J lost 2; bases outside the gene matches: 10. The CDR3 coding sequence is TGTGCCATCGGGGGGGAGGACTATTTCACAGATACGCAGTATTTT. This translates into CAIGGEDYFTDTQYF.

This chain joins TRBV14 and TRBJ2-1; 11 nucleotides agree with TRBD2. V dropped 4 bases and J dropped 6; count of bases not matched to a gene: 8. CDR1 and CDR2 from the germline V gene are SGHDN and FVKESK. The CDR3 sequence is 16 residues long. The CDR3 loop is CASSPLIAGGPNEQFF. As DNA, the CDR3 is TGTGCCAGCAGCCCTTTGATAGCGGGAGGGCCCAATGAGCAGTTCTTC. Combining the CDR3 with reference TRBV14 and TRBJ2-1 gives the whole variable domain EAGVTQFPSHSVIEKGQTVTLRCDPISGHDNLYWYRRVMGKEIKFLLHFVKESKQDESGMPNNRFLAERTGGTYSTLKVQPAELEDSGVYFCASSPLIAGGPNEQFFGPGTRLTVL.

The genes are TRBV18 and TRBJ2-4, with D possibly being TRBD1 (5 bases). The V end was cut by 6 bases, the J end by 0 bases, with 12 bases between. This CDR3 is built from 15 residues. Germline V CDR1 and CDR2: KGHSH, LQKENI. The CDR3 protein is CASSHRTLAKNIQYF. CDR3 sequence (DNA): TGTGCCAGCTCCCACAGGACACTAGCCAAAAACATTCAGTACTTC.